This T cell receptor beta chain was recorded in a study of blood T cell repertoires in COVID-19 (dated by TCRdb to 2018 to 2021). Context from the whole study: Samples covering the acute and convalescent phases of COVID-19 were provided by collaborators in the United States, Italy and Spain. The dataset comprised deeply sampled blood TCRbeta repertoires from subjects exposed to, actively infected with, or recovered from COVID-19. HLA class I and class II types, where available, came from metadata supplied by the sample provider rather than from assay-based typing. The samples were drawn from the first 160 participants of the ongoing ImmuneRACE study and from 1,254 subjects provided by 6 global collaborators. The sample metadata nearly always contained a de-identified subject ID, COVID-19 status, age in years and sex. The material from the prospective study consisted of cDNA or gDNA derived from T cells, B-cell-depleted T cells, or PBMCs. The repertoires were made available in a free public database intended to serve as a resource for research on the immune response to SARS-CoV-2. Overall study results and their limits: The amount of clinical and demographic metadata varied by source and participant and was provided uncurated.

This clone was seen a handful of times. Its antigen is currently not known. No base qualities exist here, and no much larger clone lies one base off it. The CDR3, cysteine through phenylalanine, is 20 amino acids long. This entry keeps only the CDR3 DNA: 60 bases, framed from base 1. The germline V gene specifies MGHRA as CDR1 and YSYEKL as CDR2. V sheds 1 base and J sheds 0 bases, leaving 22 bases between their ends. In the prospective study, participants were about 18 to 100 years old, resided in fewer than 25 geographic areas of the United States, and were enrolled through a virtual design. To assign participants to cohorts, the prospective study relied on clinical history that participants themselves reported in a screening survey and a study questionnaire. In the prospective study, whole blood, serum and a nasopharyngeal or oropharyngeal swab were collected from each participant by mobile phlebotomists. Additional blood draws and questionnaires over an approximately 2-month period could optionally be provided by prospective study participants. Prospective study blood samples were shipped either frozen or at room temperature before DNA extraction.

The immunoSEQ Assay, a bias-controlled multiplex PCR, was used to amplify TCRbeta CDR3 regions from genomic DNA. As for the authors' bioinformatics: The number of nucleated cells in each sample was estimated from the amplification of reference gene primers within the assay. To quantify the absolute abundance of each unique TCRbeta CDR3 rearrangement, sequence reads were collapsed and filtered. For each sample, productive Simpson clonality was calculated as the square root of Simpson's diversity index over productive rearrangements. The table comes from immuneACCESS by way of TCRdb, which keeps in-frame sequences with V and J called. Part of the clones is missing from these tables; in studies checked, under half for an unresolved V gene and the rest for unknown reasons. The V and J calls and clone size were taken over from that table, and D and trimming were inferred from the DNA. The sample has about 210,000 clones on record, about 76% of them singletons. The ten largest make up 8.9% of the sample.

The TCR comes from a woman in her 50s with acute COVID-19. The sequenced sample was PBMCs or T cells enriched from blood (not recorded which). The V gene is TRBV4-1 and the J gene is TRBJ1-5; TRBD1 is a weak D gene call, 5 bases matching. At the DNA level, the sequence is TGCGCCAGCAGCCAAGGACGTCTCTTTGCGACAGTTAATAGCAATCAGCCCCAGCATTTT. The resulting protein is CASSQGRLFATVNSNQPQHF.